A single sample gave rise to the 4 T cell receptor beta chains below, sequenced in a study of blood T cell repertoires in COVID-19. The protocol was immunoSEQ multiplex PCR, while the TCRdb copy is restricted to in-frame clones and leaves out a portion. The table lists 200,000 to 300,000 clones, about 89% of them singletons. Sequencing was performed on peripheral blood. Receptor source: a middle-aged man who had recovered from COVID-19.

Here the CDR3 reads CASSDPGTSAPDTQYF. DNA of the CDR3: TGTGCCAGCAGCGACCCGGGGACTTCAGCCCCAGATACGCAGTATTTT. The gene calls are TRBV9 and TRBJ2-3, with D possibly TRBD2 on 6 matching bases. The CDR3 has 16 amino acids. From germline, CDR1 is SGDLS and CDR2 YYNGEE. Trimming took 3 bases from V and 4 from J, leaving 18 bases between them.

This clone was observed once. V gene TRBV10-3 combines with J gene TRBJ1-2; a weak D match, TRBD1 (6 bases). V was pared by 3 bases and J by 8 bases, with 19 bases between. Germline V lookup: CDR1 ENHRY, CDR2 SYGVKD. The CDR3 is made up of 15 amino acids. The CDR3 region is CAISEPQARGYGYTF. The CDR3 DNA reads TGTGCCATCAGTGAACCTCAAGCCAGGGGATACGGCTACACCTTC.

The table lists this clone with a few counts. The chain is built from TRBV5-4 and TRBJ2-1; 9 bases line up with TRBD2. The CDR3 has 15 residues. The germline V gene has CDR1 SGHNT and CDR2 YYREEE (reference sequence). J was trimmed by 8 bases and V by 1 base; bases with no gene match: 7. The chain's CDR3 is CASSLRGGGAHEQFF. The CDR3 region has the DNA TGTGCCAGCAGCTTGAGGGGCGGGGGGGCCCATGAGCAGTTCTTC.

This clone occurred a few times. The chain is built from TRBV5-8 and TRBJ2-3, with 7 bases that match TRBD2. The CDR3 has 15 amino acids. The ends lost 4 bases at V and 5 bases at J; junction bases unmatched: 10. Germline lookup yields CDR1 SGHTS and CDR2 YDEGEE. The CDR3 here is CASSPQDGLGDTQYF. The CDR3 DNA reads as TGTGCCAGCAGCCCCCAGGACGGACTAGGAGATACGCAGTATTTT.